A selection of T cell receptor beta chains follows, all from one sample in a study of CD8+CD57+ T cells in acquired aplastic anemia. TCRdb re-called the reads with MiXCR, one entry per CDR3 protein. The sample lists about 110,000 distinct CDR3 sequences; around 53% were seen once. Input material: sorted CD4+, CD8+, or CD8+CD57+ T cells (not recorded which) from PBMCs. The receptors stem from a human donor in good health, serving as a control. Both conserved end residues are part of each CDR3. Each record gives: J gene, clone size, V gene, D gene, CDR3 protein, CDR3 DNA. D genes are given only for firm matches. A row's size may be missing; if present it is once, few, many or a size class.

TRBJ1-5 . TRBV10-3 . CAISTGGGQPQHF TGTGCCATCTCAACCGGGGGGGGTCAGCCCCAGCATTTT
TRBJ1-5 once TRBV2 . CASSEGRRQPQHF TGTGCCAGCAGTGAGGGGAGGCGACAGCCCCAGCATTTT
TRBJ1-2 . TRBV7-7 . CASRGDGYGYTF TGTGCCAGCAGAGGGGACGGATATGGCTACACCTTC
TRBJ2-2 few TRBV6-1 . CASSLRAGNTGELFF TGTGCCAGCAGTCTAAGGGCAGGAAACACCGGGGAGCTGTTTTTT
TRBJ2-5 . TRBV29-1 . CGVDLSTAQETQYF TGCGGCGTTGATCTATCGACAGCCCAAGAGACCCAGTACTTC
TRBJ1-1 few TRBV12-3/TRBV12-4 . CASSYEAGTENTEAFF TGTGCCAGCAGTTACGAGGCAGGTACGGAGAACACTGAAGCTTTCTTT
TRBJ1-6 . TRBV11-1 TRBD1 CASSLVDRGRNSPLHF TGTGCCAGCAGCTTAGTTGACAGGGGGAGGAATTCACCCCTCCACTTT
TRBJ1-3 . TRBV2 . CALSSSGNTIYF TGTGCCCTTTCGTCCTCTGGAAACACCATATATTTT
TRBJ1-4 . TRBV25-1 . CASRQGPDGKLFF TGTGCCAGCAGACAGGGTCCCGATGGAAAACTGTTTTTT
TRBJ1-2 many TRBV4-1 . CASSRTTSTGGDGYTF TGCGCCAGCAGCCGTACTACTTCGACAGGCGGAGATGGCTACACCTTC
TRBJ2-5 . TRBV10-3 TRBD2 CAISEQAPAGDGETQYF TGTGCCATCAGTGAGCAGGCCCCCGCGGGGGATGGGGAGACCCAGTACTTC
TRBJ2-1 . TRBV20-1 . CSARDMYEQFF TGCAGTGCTAGAGATATGTATGAGCAGTTCTTC
TRBJ1-1 . TRBV29-1 . CSGREGGTEAFF TGCAGTGGCAGGGAAGGGGGCACTGAAGCTTTCTTT
TRBJ1-1 many TRBV5-1 . CASNLAGIAFF TGCGCCAGCAATTTAGCGGGGATTGCTTTCTTT
TRBJ1-2 once TRBV29-1 TRBD1 CSVAGTGDGYTF TGCAGCGTTGCCGGGACAGGGGACGGCTACACCTTC
TRBJ2-1 . TRBV7-2 . CASSLLTSGERFF TGTGCCAGCAGCTTATTGACTTCAGGTGAGCGGTTCTTC
TRBJ2-7 . TRBV2 . CASSELVLYEQYF TGTGCCAGCAGTGAACTGGTTTTGTACGAGCAGTACTTC
TRBJ2-1 . TRBV12-3/TRBV12-4 . CASSTWDRTSEYYNEQFF TGTGCCAGCAGCACCTGGGACAGGACTAGCGAGTACTACAATGAGCAGTTCTTC
TRBJ2-7 . TRBV29-1 . CSVELQGERAEQYF TGCAGCGTTGAGCTACAGGGAGAAAGAGCCGAGCAGTACTTC
TRBJ1-1 . TRBV12-3/TRBV12-4 TRBD1 CASMMAGGPGTEAFF TGTGCCAGCATGATGGCAGGGGGCCCGGGCACTGAAGCTTTCTTT
TRBJ1-5 . TRBV2 TRBD1 CASRADRNQPQHF TGTGCCAGCAGAGCGGACAGGAATCAGCCCCAGCATTTT
TRBJ1-2 . TRBV5-6 . CASSLGPGRGYTF TGTGCCAGCAGCTTGGGCCCCGGCCGTGGCTACACCTTC
TRBJ2-7 . TRBV7-9 . CASSLSGPYEQYF TGTGCCAGCAGCTTGTCAGGTCCCTACGAGCAGTACTTC
TRBJ2-5 many TRBV6-6 TRBD2 CASSYFALAGGQETQYF TGTGCCAGCAGTTACTTCGCGCTAGCGGGGGGGCAAGAGACCCAGTACTTC
TRBJ1-1 many TRBV12-3/TRBV12-4 . CASRPGDTEAFF TGTGCCAGCAGACCAGGGGACACTGAAGCTTTCTTT
TRBJ1-5 once TRBV10-3 TRBD1 CAISGDRDLYSQPQHF TGTGCCATCAGTGGGGACAGGGACCTTTATAGCCAGCCCCAGCATTTT
TRBJ1-6 . TRBV12-3/TRBV12-4 . CASRLQDSPNSPLHF TGTGCCAGCAGACTCCAGGACAGTCCTAATTCACCCCTCCACTTT
TRBJ1-1 many TRBV4-3 . CASSQDLWGTEAFF TGCGCCAGCAGCCAAGACCTCTGGGGGACTGAAGCTTTCTTT